Below are 8 T cell receptor beta chains sequenced from a single sample in a study of T cell responses to AZD1222 COVID-19 vaccine. Libraries were prepared by immunoSEQ multiplex PCR; TCRdb keeps only in-frame clonotypes and omits some of them. The data hold about 73,000 clones, with 89% observed a single time. The material sequenced was peripheral blood, taken 28 days after the second AZD1222 dose. These receptors all stem from an adult who received the AZD1222 COVID-19 vaccine.

The chain joins TRBV5-1 to TRBJ2-5; 7 positions agree with TRBD1. Germline CDR1 reads SGHRS; CDR2 reads YFSETQ. The CDR3 consists of 13 residues. With V trimmed by 1 base and J by 5 bases, 2 bases remained unmatched. The CDR3 loop reads CASSLKGAETQYF. The CDR3 nucleotides read TGCGCCAGCAGCTTGAAGGGGGCCGAGACCCAGTACTTC.

CDR3 bases: TGTGCCAGTACCCCTAGCGGGGGTCCGACCCAGTACTTC. It is translated as CASTPSGGPTQYF. The genes are TRBV19 and TRBJ2-5, with 10 nucleotides matching TRBD2. In germline, CDR1 is LNHDA, CDR2 SQIVND (reference sequence). Trimming removed 7 bases from V and 7 bases from J; junction bases left unmatched: 6. CDR3 length: 13 amino acids.

The rearrangement links TRBV3-1 (or the pseudogene TRBV3-2) to TRBJ2-7; 8 bases fit TRBD2. The CDR3 has 12 residues. Per germline, CDR1 LGHDT and CDR2 YNNKEL (reference sequence). Trimming took 9 bases from V and 0 from J; bases not matched to a gene: 1. The CDR3 sequence: CARRGGSYEQYF. Here the CDR3 DNA reads TGTGCCAGACGGGGGGGCTCCTACGAGCAGTACTTC.

The chain recombines TRBV20-1 with TRBJ2-2; 9 positions agree with TRBD2. The trim removed 3 bases at V and 6 bases at J, leaving 8 bases unmatched. Germline V gene data show CDR1 as DFQATT and CDR2 as SNEGSKA (reference sequence). There are 15 residues in the CDR3. For the CDR3, the DNA is TGCAGTGCTAGTCCAAGCGGGGGGCCCGCCGGGGAGCTGTTTTTT. This gives the protein CSASPSGGPAGELFF.

The genes are TRBV9 and TRBJ2-2, with D uncertain. This CDR3 has 16 residues. V was pared by 0 bases and J by 4 bases, with 13 bases between. Looked up from germline, CDR1 is SGDLS and CDR2 is YYNGEE. CDR3 sequence: CASSVGSSQVTGELFF. DNA of the CDR3: TGTGCCAGCAGCGTAGGAAGTAGCCAAGTCACCGGGGAGCTGTTTTTT. Based on the CDR3 plus reference TRBV9 and TRBJ2-2, the full variable domain is DSGVTQTPKHLITATGQRVTLRCSPRSGDLSVYWYQQSLDQGLQFLIQYYNGEERAKGNILERFSAQQFPDLHSELNLSSLELGDSALYFCASSVGSSQVTGELFFGEGSRLTVL.

The chain is built from TRBV5-1 and TRBJ1-5, with a tentative D call TRBD1 (6 bases). CDR3 length equals 18 residues. From germline, CDR1 is SGHRS and CDR2 YFSETQ. Trimming cost V 1 base and J 5 bases, with 22 bases left between them. CDR3 sequence reads: CASSLQPLGLGGDQPQHF. The CDR3 nucleotides are TGCGCCAGCAGCTTGCAGCCTTTGGGGTTGGGGGGCGATCAGCCCCAGCATTTT.

The CDR3 DNA reads TGTGCCAGCAGCCCAAGCCGACAGGGGCTTAACTATGGCTACACCTTC. As protein: CASSPSRQGLNYGYTF. The V call is TRBV7-9, the J call TRBJ1-2; 8 bases are a match to TRBD1. The CDR3 is 16 amino acids. CDR1 SEHNR and CDR2 FQNEAQ come from the germline V gene (reference sequence). V trimming: 5 bases; J trimming: 1 base; junction bases outside the gene matches: 9.

The rearrangement joins TRBV7-9 to TRBJ2-7, with D uncertain. This CDR3 has 15 residues. The germline V and J ends were trimmed by 1 base and 0 bases, with 10 bases remaining between them. The germline V gene encodes CDR1 SEHNR and CDR2 FQNEAQ (reference sequence). The CDR3 DNA sequence: TGTGCCAGCAGCTTAGATCAGGCCTTCTCCTACGAGCAGTACTTC. Translation gives CASSLDQAFSYEQYF.